This T cell receptor (beta chain) was documented in a study of blood T cell repertoires in COVID-19. In the study overall: In each case, the material was cDNA or gDNA derived from T cells, B-cell-depleted T cells, or PBMCs.

This clone was observed at least ten times. V gave up 6 bases and J gave up 2 bases, with 14 bases separating them. Germline CDR1 and CDR2: MNHEY and SVGAGI. CDR3 length: 15 residues. Profiled with immunoSEQ multiplex PCR; TCRdb holds only in-frame clones, not every one. In the table there are some 150,000 clones, roughly 87% of which are singletons. V is TRBV6-5 and J is TRBJ1-5, with unresolved D. Sequencing was carried out using peripheral blood. The receptor was derived from a woman aged 45-59 years with acute or convalescent COVID-19. CDR3 region: CASSGSDGGNQPQHF. Here the CDR3 DNA reads TGTGCCAGCAGCGGCTCGGACGGGGGCAATCAGCCCCAGCATTTT.